This TCR beta chain was sequenced during a study of blood T cell repertoires in COVID-19. At the level of the study: The cDNA or gDNA used as material had been derived from T cells, B-cell-depleted T cells, or PBMCs.

The CDR3 covers 18 residues. After removal of 2 bases from V and 0 bases from J, the junction contained 10 bases not matched to a gene. Per germline, CDR1 LGHNA and CDR2 YNFKEQ. In the original workflow: Scientists estimated how many nucleated cells there were by amplifying reference gene primers. Repertoires were generated with immunoSEQ multiplex PCR, while TCRdb's copy carries only in-frame clones and drops some. V, J and clone size were drawn from that table, and D and trimming were deduced from the DNA. The repertoire includes approximately 490,000 clones, 75% to 90% of them detected once, and around 7.9% sits in the top ten. Membership in each cohort depended on participant-reported clinical history. Symptom resolution, clearance, or two negative PCRs marked the recovered donors of Cohort 3.

The sequence derives from a woman aged 60 to 75 who had recovered from COVID-19. The specimen was PBMCs or T cells enriched from blood (not recorded which). This chain uses TRBV4-2 with TRBJ2-1, with TRBD1 identical over 7 bases. The CDR3 spells CASSQYGWDSLSYNEQFF. For the CDR3, the DNA is TGTGCCAGCAGCCAATATGGGTGGGACAGCCTCTCCTACAATGAGCAGTTCTTC.